This paragraph covers one TCR beta chain sequence. Its specificity is not known. TCRdb keeps only in-frame clones here, not all; method: immunoSEQ multiplex PCR. The sample holds some 42,000 clones, about 80% seen once. This sample stems from a study of PD-L1 blockade in urothelial cancer. Whole-study context: A median blood sample held approximately 150,000 T cells and tens of thousands of unique TCRs. Whole-study results and caveats: When pretreatment blood TCR clonality was below the median, it predicted better survival.

Per germline, CDR1 SGDLS and CDR2 YYNGEE. J lost 3 bases, V lost 3 bases, and 6 bases had no gene match. This CDR3 has 15 residues. This chain joins TRBV9 and TRBJ2-3; 8 bases line up with TRBD2. This receptor was taken from a man aged 65 to 79 with urothelial cancer. This specimen consisted of PBMCs, obtained around atezolizumab (anti-PD-L1) treatment. CDR3 residues: CASSAGLVFTDTQYF. CDR3 DNA sequence: TGTGCCAGCAGCGCGGGACTAGTCTTTACAGATACGCAGTATTTT.